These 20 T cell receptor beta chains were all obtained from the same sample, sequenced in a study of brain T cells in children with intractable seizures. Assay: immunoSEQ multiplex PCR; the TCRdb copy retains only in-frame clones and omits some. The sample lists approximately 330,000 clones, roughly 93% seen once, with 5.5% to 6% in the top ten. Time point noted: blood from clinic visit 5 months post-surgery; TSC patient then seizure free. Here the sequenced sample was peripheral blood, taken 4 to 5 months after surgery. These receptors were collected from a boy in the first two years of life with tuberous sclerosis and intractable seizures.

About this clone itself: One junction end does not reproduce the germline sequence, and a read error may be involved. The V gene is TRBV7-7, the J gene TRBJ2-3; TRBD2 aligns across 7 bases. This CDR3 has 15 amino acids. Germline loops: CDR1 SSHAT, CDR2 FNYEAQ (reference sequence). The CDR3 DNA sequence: TGTGCTAGCAGCTTAGACGGGGGGTCTGGAGATACGCAGTATTTT. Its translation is CASSLDGGSGDTQYF. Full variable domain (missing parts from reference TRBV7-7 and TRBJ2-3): GAGVSQSPRYKVTKRGQDVTLRCDPISSHATLYWYQQALGQGPEFLTYFNYEAQPDKSGLPSDRFSAERPEGSISTLTIQRTEQRDSAMYRCASSLDGGSGDTQYFGPGTRLTVL.

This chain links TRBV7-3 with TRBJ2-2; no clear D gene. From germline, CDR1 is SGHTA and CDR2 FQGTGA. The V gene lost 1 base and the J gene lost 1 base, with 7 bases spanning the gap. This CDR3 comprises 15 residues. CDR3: CASSLNSLNTGELFF. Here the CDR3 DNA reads TGTGCCAGCAGCTTAAATAGCTTGAACACCGGGGAGCTGTTTTTT.

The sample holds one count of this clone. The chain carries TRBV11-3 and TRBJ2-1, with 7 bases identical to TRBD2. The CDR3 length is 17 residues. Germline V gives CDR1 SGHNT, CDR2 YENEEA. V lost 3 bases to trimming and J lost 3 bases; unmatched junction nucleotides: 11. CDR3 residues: CASSLSLTGGIYNEQFF. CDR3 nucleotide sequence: TGTGCCAGCAGCTTGTCTTTAACGGGAGGAATCTACAATGAGCAGTTCTTC.

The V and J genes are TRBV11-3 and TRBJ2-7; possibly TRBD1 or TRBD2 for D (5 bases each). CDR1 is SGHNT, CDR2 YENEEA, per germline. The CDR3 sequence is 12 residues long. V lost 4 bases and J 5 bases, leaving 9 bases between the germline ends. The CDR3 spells CASSYGTNEQYF. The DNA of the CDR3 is TGTGCCAGCAGCTACGGGACGAACGAGCAGTACTTC. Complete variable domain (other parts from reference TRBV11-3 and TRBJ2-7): EAGVVQSPRYKIIEKKQPVAFWCNPISGHNTLYWYLQNLGQGPELLIRYENEEAVDDSQLPKDRFSAERLKGVDSTLKIQPAELGDSAVYLCASSYGTNEQYFGPGTRLTVT.

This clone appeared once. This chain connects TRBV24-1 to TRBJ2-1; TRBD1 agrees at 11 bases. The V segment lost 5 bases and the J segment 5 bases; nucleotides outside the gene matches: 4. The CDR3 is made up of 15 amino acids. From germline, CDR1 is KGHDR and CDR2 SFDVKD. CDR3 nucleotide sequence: TGTGCCACCAGTGGGACAGGGGGCAGAGACAATGAGCAGTTCTTC. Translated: CATSGTGGRDNEQFF.

This chain's CDR3 is CATSNSGTGGGETQYF. CDR3 DNA: TGTGCCACCAGTAACTCCGGGACAGGGGGCGGTGAGACCCAGTACTTC. This chain uses TRBV24-1 with TRBJ2-5; TRBD1 agrees at 12 bases. After removal of 6 bases from V and 5 bases from J, the junction contained 9 bases not matched to a gene. The V gene's germline CDR1 is KGHDR and CDR2 SFDVKD. The CDR3 has 16 residues.

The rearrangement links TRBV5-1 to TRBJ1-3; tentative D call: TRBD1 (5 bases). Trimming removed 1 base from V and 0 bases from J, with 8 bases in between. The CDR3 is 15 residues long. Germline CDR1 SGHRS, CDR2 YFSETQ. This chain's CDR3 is CASSLLQGSGNTIYF. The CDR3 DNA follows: TGCGCCAGCAGCTTGCTTCAGGGCTCTGGAAACACCATATATTTT.

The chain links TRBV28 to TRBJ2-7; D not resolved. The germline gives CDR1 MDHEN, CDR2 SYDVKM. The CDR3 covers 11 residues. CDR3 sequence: CGAQGHYEQYF. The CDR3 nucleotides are TGTGGGGCTCAAGGGCACTACGAGCAGTACTTC.

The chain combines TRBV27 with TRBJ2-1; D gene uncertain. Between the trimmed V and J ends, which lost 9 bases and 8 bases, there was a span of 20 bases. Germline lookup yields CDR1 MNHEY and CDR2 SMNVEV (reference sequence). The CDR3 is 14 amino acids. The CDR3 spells CASNPAPPWHEQFF. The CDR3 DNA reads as TGTGCCAGTAACCCGGCGCCTCCATGGCATGAGCAGTTCTTC.

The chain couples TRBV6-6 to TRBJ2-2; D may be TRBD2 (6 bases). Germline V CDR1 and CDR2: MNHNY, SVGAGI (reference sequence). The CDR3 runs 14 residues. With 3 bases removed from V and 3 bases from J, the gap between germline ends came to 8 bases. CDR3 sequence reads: CASSYWGDTGELFF. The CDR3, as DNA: TGTGCCAGCAGTTATTGGGGGGACACCGGGGAGCTGTTTTTT.

In DNA form, the CDR3 reads TGCGCCAGCAGCCACCGCCCGACAGGGGGGGACCGAGAGACCCAGTACTTC. Protein: CASSHRPTGGDRETQYF. The chain couples TRBV4-1 to TRBJ2-5; 9 nucleotides line up with TRBD1. Germline trimming cut 3 bases from V and 4 bases from J; bases unmatched to any gene: 12. CDR3 length equals 17 residues. Germline V CDR1 and CDR2: MGHRA, YSYEKL.

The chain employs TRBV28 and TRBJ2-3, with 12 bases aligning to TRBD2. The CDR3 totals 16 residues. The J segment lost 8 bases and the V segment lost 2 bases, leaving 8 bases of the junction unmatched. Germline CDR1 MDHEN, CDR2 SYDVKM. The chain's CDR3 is CASSLPGTSGRVTQYF. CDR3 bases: TGTGCCAGCAGTTTACCCGGGACTAGCGGGCGGGTTACGCAGTATTTT.

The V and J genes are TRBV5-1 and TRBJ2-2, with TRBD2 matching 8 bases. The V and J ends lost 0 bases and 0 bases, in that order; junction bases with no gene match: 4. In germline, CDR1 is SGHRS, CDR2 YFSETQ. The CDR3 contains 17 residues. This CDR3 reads CASSLESGRANTGELFF. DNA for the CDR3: TGCGCCAGCAGCTTGGAATCCGGGAGGGCGAACACCGGGGAGCTGTTTTTT.

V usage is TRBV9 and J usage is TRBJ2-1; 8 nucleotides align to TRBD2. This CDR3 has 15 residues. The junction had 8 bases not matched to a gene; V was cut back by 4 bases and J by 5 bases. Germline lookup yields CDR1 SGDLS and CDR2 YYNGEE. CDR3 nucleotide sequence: TGTGCCAGCAGCTTCCGGGGGGGGCTCGACAATGAGCAGTTCTTC. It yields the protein CASSFRGGLDNEQFF.

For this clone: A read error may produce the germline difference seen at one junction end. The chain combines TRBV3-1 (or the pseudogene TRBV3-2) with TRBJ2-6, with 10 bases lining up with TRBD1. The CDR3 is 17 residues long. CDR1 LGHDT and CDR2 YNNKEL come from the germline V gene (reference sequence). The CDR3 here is CASRQGTGVSGANVLTF. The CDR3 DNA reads TGTGCCAGCAGACAAGGGACAGGGGTTAGTGGGGCCAACGTCCTGACTTTC.

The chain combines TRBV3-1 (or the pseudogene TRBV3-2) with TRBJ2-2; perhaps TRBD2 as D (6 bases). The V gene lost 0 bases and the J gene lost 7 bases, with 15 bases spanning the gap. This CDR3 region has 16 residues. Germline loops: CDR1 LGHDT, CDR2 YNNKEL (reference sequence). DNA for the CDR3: TGTGCCAGCAGCCAAGACTGGTGGGGGGTGAACGGGGAGCTGTTTTTT. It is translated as CASSQDWWGVNGELFF.

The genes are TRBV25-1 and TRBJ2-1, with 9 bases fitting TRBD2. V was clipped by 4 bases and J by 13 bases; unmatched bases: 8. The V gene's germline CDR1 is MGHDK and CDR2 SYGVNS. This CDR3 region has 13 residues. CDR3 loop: CASSVSSGRLQFF. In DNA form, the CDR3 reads TGTGCCAGCAGTGTGTCCAGCGGGAGGTTACAGTTCTTC. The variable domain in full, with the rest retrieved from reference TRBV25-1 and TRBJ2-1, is EADIYQTPRYLVIGTGKKITLECSQTMGHDKMYWYQQDPGMELHLIHYSYGVNSTEKGDLSSESTVSRIRTEHFPLTLESARPSHTSQYLCASSVSSGRLQFFGPGTRLTVL.

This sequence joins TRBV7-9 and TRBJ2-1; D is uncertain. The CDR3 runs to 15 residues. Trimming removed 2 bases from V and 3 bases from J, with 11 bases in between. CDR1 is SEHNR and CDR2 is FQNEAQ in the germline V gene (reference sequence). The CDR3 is CASSLSTDGYNEQFF. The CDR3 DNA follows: TGTGCCAGCAGCTTAAGCACAGACGGCTACAATGAGCAGTTCTTC.

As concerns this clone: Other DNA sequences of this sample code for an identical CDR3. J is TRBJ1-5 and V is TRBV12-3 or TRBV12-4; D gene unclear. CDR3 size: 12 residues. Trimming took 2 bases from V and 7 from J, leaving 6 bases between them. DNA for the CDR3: TGTGCCAGCAGTTTATGGTCCCAGCCCCAGCATTTT. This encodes CASSLWSQPQHF.

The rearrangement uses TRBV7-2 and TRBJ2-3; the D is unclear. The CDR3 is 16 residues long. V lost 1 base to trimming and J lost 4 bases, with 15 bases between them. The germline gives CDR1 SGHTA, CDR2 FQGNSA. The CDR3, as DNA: TGTGCCAGCAGCTTAGGGGTGGCTCTCGGTGCAGATACGCAGTATTTT. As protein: CASSLGVALGADTQYF.